The 14 T cell receptor beta chains below come from one sample, sequenced in a study of persistence of HIV-infected CD4 T cells. The stimulus was an HIV-1 Gag 15-mer peptide pool, 0.85 to 1 ug/peptide/mL. CD40L/CD69 double-negative CD45RO-high memory CD4+ T cells were collected. Antigen specificity for these receptors is unknown. This was the immunoSEQ version 4 assay in survey mode. Method: immunoSEQ multiplex PCR; TCRdb's copy keeps in-frame clones and lacks some. The sample yields tens of thousands of clones, roughly 75% seen once. This specimen was CD4+ T cells sorted from PBMCs after roughly 18-hour stimulation, taken from a patient who received antiretroviral therapy. These receptor sequences come from an adult man with HIV who was CMV-seropositive.

The chain couples TRBV19 to TRBJ1-2; tentative D call: TRBD1 (6 bases). The CDR3 totals 15 residues. Looked up from germline, CDR1 is LNHDA and CDR2 is SQIVND (reference sequence). Deletions cut 3 bases from V and 3 bases from J, with 14 bases between. Written as DNA, the CDR3 is TGTGCCAGTAGTATCCAGGGGAAAAAAGACTATGGCTACACCTTC. Translation gives CASSIQGKKDYGYTF.

The chain has TRBV20-1 and TRBJ1-3; unclear D gene. Germline lookup yields CDR1 DFQATT and CDR2 SNEGSKA (reference sequence). V was shortened by 5 bases and J by 6 bases, with 8 bases between the two germline ends. The CDR3 covers 11 residues. The DNA for the CDR3 is TGCAGTGCTCAGCAACTAAACACCATATATTTT. Its translation: CSAQQLNTIYF.

Comments on this clone: Because the CDR3's place on the DNA is in doubt, the DNA is left out and the CDR3 is given as listed by TCRdb. This chain links TRBV7-2 with TRBJ1-1; the table's D gene call, TRBD1, was not cross checked with the DNA. Germline loops: CDR1 SGHTA, CDR2 FQGNSA. With termini counted, the CDR3 has 19 amino acids. This CDR3 reads CASSLASGRDRRWGTEAFF.

This clone has just one count. The rearrangement links TRBV6-1 to TRBJ2-1; 12 bases are a match to TRBD2. This CDR3 spans 18 amino acids. The V gene end was trimmed by 2 bases and the J gene end by 0 bases; junction bases not matched to a gene: 5. CDR1 MNHNS and CDR2 SASEGT come from the germline V gene. The CDR3 region has the DNA TGTGCCAGCAGTGAACTAGCGGGGGGGCGACTCTCCTACAATGAGCAGTTCTTC. Translated, it gives CASSELAGGRLSYNEQFF.

The V call is TRBV4-1, the J call TRBJ2-7; the match to TRBD1 covers 8 bases. V dropped 3 bases and J dropped 4; count of bases not matched to a gene: 11. Germline-derived CDR1 and CDR2 are MGHRA and YSYEKL. The CDR3 runs to 16 residues. For the CDR3, the DNA is TGCGCCAGCAGCCACCGACCGGGACAGGAGGGATACGAGCAGTACTTC. Translation gives CASSHRPGQEGYEQYF.

This chain uses TRBV20-1 with TRBJ1-4; D ambiguous. The CDR3 extends over 15 amino acids. The germline V gene encodes CDR1 DFQATT and CDR2 SNEGSKA (reference sequence). V was cut by 3 bases and J by 0 bases, with 11 bases left in between. CDR3 loop: CSASGTGATNEKLFF. CDR3 bases: TGCAGTGCTAGTGGAACGGGTGCAACTAATGAAAAACTGTTTTTT.

Only a few counts were recorded for this clone. V usage is TRBV19 and J usage is TRBJ1-5, with D possibly TRBD1 on 5 matching bases. The CDR3 is 13 amino acids. Trimming left V 6 bases short and J 6 bases short, with 12 bases between. CDR1 is LNHDA, CDR2 SQIVND, per germline (reference sequence). The CDR3 DNA follows: TGTGCCAGTAGAGACAGACAGAGTCAGCCCCAGCATTTT. Its protein product is CASRDRQSQPQHF.

The rearrangement uses TRBV5-8 and TRBJ2-5, with D perhaps assigned TRBD1 or TRBD2 (6 bases each). Germline V CDR1 and CDR2: SGHTS, YDEGEE. Trimming left V 9 bases short and J 5 bases short, with 20 bases between. The CDR3 loop spans 14 amino acids. The CDR3 coding sequence is TGTGCCACAGTCGGGGGCAGATCCGGGGAGACCCAGTACTTC. Protein: CATVGGRSGETQYF.

The chain's CDR3 is CASSIGQDGSYEQYF. DNA for the CDR3: TGTGCCAGTAGTATCGGGCAAGACGGCTCCTACGAGCAGTACTTC. The V call is TRBV19, the J call TRBJ2-7; D unresolved. CDR1 and CDR2 from the germline V gene are LNHDA and SQIVND (reference sequence). Trimming took 3 bases from V and 0 from J, leaving 12 bases between them. The length of the CDR3 is 15 residues.

This sequence joins TRBV4-1 and TRBJ2-1; 10 nucleotides match TRBD2. This CDR3 is built from 15 residues. Germline trimming cut 4 bases from V and 6 bases from J; bases unmatched to any gene: 6. The germline CDR1 and CDR2 sequences are MGHRA and YSYEKL. The CDR3: CASSLIGLAANEQFF. CDR3 nucleotides: TGCGCCAGCAGCCTGATTGGACTAGCGGCCAATGAGCAGTTCTTC.

This chain joins TRBV18 and TRBJ2-7; a possible D gene is TRBD1 (5 bases). The germline V gene has CDR1 KGHSH and CDR2 LQKENI. Trimming took 0 bases from V and 9 from J, leaving 18 bases between them. The CDR3 loop spans 15 amino acids. This chain's CDR3 is CASSPPLGQKNGQYF. The CDR3 nucleotides read TGTGCCAGCTCACCACCGCTGGGGCAAAAGAACGGGCAGTACTTC. Combining the CDR3 with reference TRBV18 and TRBJ2-7 gives the whole variable domain NAGVMQNPRHLVRRRGQEARLRCSPMKGHSHVYWYRQLPEEGLKFMVYLQKENIIDESGMPKERFSAEFPKEGPSILRIQQVVRGDSAAYFCASSPPLGQKNGQYFGPGTRLTVT.

The chain has TRBV18 and TRBJ1-2, with TRBD1 identical over 9 bases. CDR1 is KGHSH, CDR2 LQKENI, per germline. Losses at the gene ends were 1 base for V and 0 bases for J; bases not matched to a gene: 3. The CDR3 has 16 residues. The CDR3 region is CASSPRTGAANYGYTF. CDR3 DNA sequence: TGTGCCAGCTCACCACGGACAGGGGCAGCTAACTATGGCTACACCTTC.

The chain couples TRBV5-6 to TRBJ2-2; TRBD2 agrees at 10 bases. Per germline, CDR1 SGHDT and CDR2 YYEEEE. J lost 6 bases, V lost 4 bases, and 6 bases had no gene match. The CDR3 has 15 amino acids. For the CDR3, the DNA is TGTGCCAGCAGCGGAGCGGGGGGGCGATCCGGGGAGCTGTTTTTT. Protein product: CASSGAGGRSGELFF.

The V and J genes are TRBV7-3 and TRBJ2-3; D perhaps matches TRBD2 (6 bases). The CDR3 extends over 15 amino acids. V was shortened by 1 base and J by 0 bases, with 8 bases between the two germline ends. Germline values: CDR1 SGHTA, CDR2 FQGTGA. CDR3 DNA: TGTGCCAGCAGCTTAAGTCGGGGGAGCACAGATACGCAGTATTTT. Translation: CASSLSRGSTDTQYF.